A single sample is the source of the 25 T cell receptor beta chains below, sequenced in a study of blood T cell repertoires in COVID-19. Assay: immunoSEQ multiplex PCR; the TCRdb copy retains only in-frame clones and omits some. The sample lists 120,000 to 150,000 clones; approximately 84% were seen once. The sample consisted of PBMCs or T cells enriched from blood (not recorded which). The origin of the receptors is a woman aged 45-59 years with acute COVID-19.

The rearrangement joins TRBV7-2 to TRBJ2-3; D is ambiguous. This CDR3 has 14 amino acids. Trimming removed 6 bases from V and 5 bases from J, with 15 bases in between. Germline V CDR1 and CDR2: SGHTA, FQGNSA. CDR3 bases: TGTGCCAGCAGTCATTCAGCACCAGGAGATACGCAGTATTTT. Translation gives CASSHSAPGDTQYF.

The chain uses TRBV18 and TRBJ2-5, with TRBD1 matching 10 bases. In germline, CDR1 is KGHSH, CDR2 LQKENI. The CDR3 runs to 17 residues. V gave up 3 bases and J gave up 2 bases; unmatched junction bases: 9. Written as DNA, the CDR3 is TGTGCCAGCTCACCCTACGCCCGGACAGGGGGACAAGAGACCCAGTACTTC. Its protein product is CASSPYARTGGQETQYF.

As regards this clone: With a much larger clone just one base away, this may be a read error. The chain joins TRBV6-5 to TRBJ1-5, with TRBD1 identical over 8 bases. The CDR3 loop spans 16 amino acids. CDR1 is MNHEY and CDR2 is SVGAGI in the germline V gene. This chain's CDR3 is CASSYAVDRDNQPRHF. The CDR3, as DNA: TGTGCCAGCAGTTACGCCGTGGACAGGGACAATCAGCCCCGGCATTTT.

This clone was detected a few times. J is TRBJ2-1 and V is TRBV7-8; the match to TRBD1 covers 7 bases. Unmatched junction bases numbered 5, after V lost 5 bases and J lost 7 bases. The CDR3 consists of 13 residues. Germline V CDR1 and CDR2: SGHVS, FQNEAQ. CDR3 DNA: TGTGCCAGCAGCGAGACAGGGTCTAATGAGCAGTTCTTC. This translates into CASSETGSNEQFF.

This chain joins TRBV27 and TRBJ1-1; 7 bases align to TRBD1. Germline CDR1 reads MNHEY; CDR2 reads SMNVEV (reference sequence). The CDR3 consists of 15 residues. Trimming took 6 bases from V and 1 from J; bases not matched to a gene: 8. The DNA of the CDR3 is TGTGCCAGCAGGGGGTCAGGGGGATCGAACACTGAAGCTTTCTTT. This codes for CASRGSGGSNTEAFF.

This clone has more than one count but fewer than ten. The chain is built from TRBV4-3 and TRBJ2-5; a possible D gene is TRBD2 (6 bases). Trimming pared 4 bases from V and 2 bases from J, leaving 20 bases between. The germline CDR1 and CDR2 sequences are LGHNA and YSLEER. This CDR3 spans 17 amino acids. The CDR3 spells CASSPQPGRGGQETQYF. CDR3 in DNA: TGCGCCAGCAGCCCGCAACCGGGACGGGGAGGACAAGAGACCCAGTACTTC.

The gene calls are TRBV19 and TRBJ1-4, with TRBD1 identical over 7 bases. Germline V gives CDR1 LNHDA, CDR2 SQIVND (reference sequence). V gave up 4 bases and J gave up 5 bases; unmatched junction bases: 10. The CDR3 consists of 16 residues. The chain's CDR3 is CASSTVLGTANEKLFF. DNA for the CDR3: TGTGCCAGTAGTACGGTCCTCGGGACAGCGAATGAAAAACTGTTTTTT.

The chain combines TRBV9 with TRBJ2-1; 9 bases match TRBD2. The V gene end was trimmed by 0 bases and the J gene end by 3 bases; junction bases not matched to a gene: 4. Germline-derived CDR1 and CDR2 are SGDLS and YYNGEE. The CDR3 totals 16 residues. The CDR3 reads CASSVGGRAFYNEQFF. In DNA form, the CDR3 reads TGTGCCAGCAGCGTAGGCGGGAGGGCCTTCTACAATGAGCAGTTCTTC.

V usage is TRBV2 and J usage is TRBJ1-2; 7 positions agree with TRBD1. This CDR3 spans 11 amino acids. CDR1 and CDR2 (germline): SNHLY, FYNNEI. J was trimmed by 8 bases and V by 8 bases; bases with no gene match: 5. CDR3 in DNA: TGTGCCAGCCGACAGGGTGGCGGCTACACCTTC. This sequence encodes CASRQGGGYTF. Full variable domain (rest looked up from reference TRBV2 and TRBJ1-2): EPEVTQTPSHQVTQMGQEVILRCVPISNHLYFYWYRQILGQKVEFLVSFYNNEISEKSEIFDDQFSVERPDGSNFTLKIRSTKLEDSAMYFCASRQGGGYTFGSGTRLTVV.

This chain links TRBV28 with TRBJ2-7; D may be TRBD2 (6 bases). V was pared by 4 bases and J by 4 bases, with 17 bases between. This CDR3 contains 15 residues. Looked up from germline, CDR1 is MDHEN and CDR2 is SYDVKM. The CDR3 nucleotides are TGTGCCAGCAGTTCCGTGGGTAGCGGACGTTACGAGCAGTACTTC. This encodes CASSSVGSGRYEQYF.

The chain has TRBV13 and TRBJ1-2; 7 nucleotides match TRBD1. This CDR3 is built from 14 residues. Germline-derived CDR1 and CDR2 are PRHDT and FYEKMQ (reference sequence). The V and J ends lost 5 bases and 6 bases, in that order; junction bases with no gene match: 9. Written as DNA, the CDR3 is TGTGCCAGCAGCCTTACCGGGACAGAGAATGGCTACACCTTC. Encoded protein: CASSLTGTENGYTF.

V usage is TRBV27 and J usage is TRBJ2-7, with 8 bases fitting TRBD1. This CDR3 region has 14 residues. In germline, CDR1 is MNHEY, CDR2 SMNVEV (reference sequence). The V and J ends lost 5 bases and 3 bases, in that order; junction bases with no gene match: 6. The CDR3 nucleotides read TGTGCCAGCAGTACAGGACAGGGAAACTACGAGCAGTACTTC. Translating gives CASSTGQGNYEQYF.

This clone was seen at least ten times. This chain connects TRBV28 to TRBJ1-1; 7 bases map to TRBD1. Germline V gene sequence: CDR1 MDHEN, CDR2 SYDVKM. This CDR3 contains 15 residues. The V segment lost 5 bases and the J segment 6 bases; nucleotides outside the gene matches: 12. The CDR3 bases are TGTGCCAGCAGTCCCCGTGGAGGGGGCTCGGCTGAAGCTTTCTTT. It codes for CASSPRGGGSAEAFF.

This clone came up many times. The chain recombines TRBV7-8 with TRBJ2-5; TRBD1 aligns across 7 bases. Trimming cost V 6 bases and J 2 bases; bases outside gene matches: 9. There are 15 residues in the CDR3. The germline V gene has CDR1 SGHVS and CDR2 FQNEAQ. The CDR3 nucleotides read TGTGCCAGCAGAACACCGGGGACAGTACAAGAGACCCAGTACTTC. Translating gives CASRTPGTVQETQYF.

The chain employs TRBV30 and TRBJ2-1; D perhaps matches TRBD2 (6 bases). CDR1 is GTSNPN and CDR2 is SVGIG in the germline V gene (reference sequence). CDR3 length: 15 residues. Trimming took off 6 bases at V and 4 bases at J, with 19 bases between the two ends. CDR3 loop: CACPENSGGYNEQFF. CDR3 coding DNA: TGTGCCTGCCCGGAGAATAGCGGAGGATACAATGAGCAGTTCTTC. Based on the CDR3 plus reference TRBV30 and TRBJ2-1, the full variable domain is SQTIHQWPATLVQPVGSPLSLECTVEGTSNPNLYWYRQAAGRGLQLLFYSVGIGQISSEVPQNLSASRPQDRQFILSSKKLLLSDSGFYLCACPENSGGYNEQFFGPGTRLTVL.

The chain couples TRBV25-1 to TRBJ1-1; the D is unclear. The V end was cut by 4 bases, the J end by 4 bases, with 7 bases between. Germline loops: CDR1 MGHDK, CDR2 SYGVNS. The CDR3 is 12 residues long. CDR3 in DNA: TGTGCCAGCAGTGGATTCGGCACTGAAGCTTTCTTT. Protein: CASSGFGTEAFF.

Only one count was recorded for this clone. The genes are TRBV10-1 and TRBJ1-1; tentatively, D is TRBD1 (6 bases). Germline CDR1 reads WNHNN; CDR2 reads SYGVQD (reference sequence). This CDR3 has 13 residues. Deletions cut 6 bases from V and 2 bases from J, with 10 bases between. CDR3 DNA sequence: TGCGCCAGCAGAGCGGGGGGCAACACTGAAGCTTTCTTT. Translating gives CASRAGGNTEAFF.

The genes are TRBV5-1 and TRBJ2-2, with 8 bases lining up with TRBD1. CDR3 size: 16 residues. In germline, CDR1 is SGHRS, CDR2 YFSETQ. The V and J ends lost 5 bases and 1 base, in that order; junction bases with no gene match: 7. The CDR3 sequence is CASRTGVQGNTGELFF. The CDR3 DNA is TGCGCCAGCAGGACAGGGGTACAGGGGAACACCGGGGAGCTGTTTTTT.

This clone was seen once. V usage is TRBV6-5 and J usage is TRBJ2-7; maybe TRBD2 (5 bases). Trimming left V 8 bases short and J 4 bases short, with 18 bases between. Germline V gives CDR1 MNHEY, CDR2 SVGAGI. This CDR3 is 14 amino acids long. In nucleotides, the CDR3 is TGTGCCAGCGGCCGCGGGTTCTCTCTATACGAGCAGTACTTC. Protein sequence: CASGRGFSLYEQYF.

V and J are TRBV2 and TRBJ1-1, with D perhaps matching TRBD1 (6 bases). The CDR3 extends over 13 amino acids. V gave up 4 bases and J gave up 6 bases, with 12 bases separating them. Germline V lookup: CDR1 SNHLY, CDR2 FYNNEI. CDR3 nucleotide sequence: TGTGCCAGCAGTGGGCAGGGGTTGTCTGAAGCTTTCTTT. This encodes CASSGQGLSEAFF.

V is TRBV6-5 and J is TRBJ2-2, with 9 bases matching TRBD1. Germline CDR1 reads MNHEY; CDR2 reads SVGAGI. With 3 bases clipped from V and 7 bases from J, the junction kept 6 bases outside the gene matches. The length of the CDR3 is 15 residues. The DNA for the CDR3 is TGTGCCAGCAGTTATCGGGACAGGGAGGGCGGGGAGCTGTTTTTT. This gives the protein CASSYRDREGGELFF.

This clone was observed a single time. The rearrangement uses TRBV9 and TRBJ2-7; 11 nucleotides match TRBD2. J lost 2 bases, V lost 2 bases, and 9 bases had no gene match. From germline, CDR1 is SGDLS and CDR2 YYNGEE. This CDR3 has 17 amino acids. The CDR3 bases are TGTGCCAGCAGCGTCAGTACTAGCGGGAGTGGAACCTACGAGCAGTACTTC. It yields the protein CASSVSTSGSGTYEQYF.

This clone was found a few times. The chain combines TRBV5-5 with TRBJ2-1, with D uncertain. The CDR3 sequence is 16 residues long. The ends were cut back, 0 bases at V and 8 bases at J, with 18 bases in the middle. Per germline, CDR1 SGHKS and CDR2 YYEKEE (reference sequence). The CDR3 nucleotides are TGTGCCAGCAGCTTGGAAAGCGCAGCCCTCCGGTATGAGCAGTTCTTC. Protein product: CASSLESAALRYEQFF.

V is TRBV30 and J is TRBJ2-2; perhaps TRBD2 as D (5 bases). From germline, CDR1 is GTSNPN and CDR2 SVGIG (reference sequence). Trimming took off 4 bases at V and 3 bases at J, with 15 bases between the two ends. This CDR3 is 15 amino acids long. The CDR3 nucleotides are TGTGCCTGGATCCCCACCCGAGGGTACACCGGGGAGCTGTTTTTT. It codes for CAWIPTRGYTGELFF.

This rearrangement joins TRBV29-1 to TRBJ1-2; 10 nucleotides agree with TRBD1. This CDR3 contains 12 residues. Germline assignment: CDR1 SQVTM and CDR2 ANQGSEA. With V trimmed by 7 bases and J by 5 bases, 4 bases remained unmatched. The chain's CDR3 is CSAGTGVYGYTF. The DNA for the CDR3 is TGCAGCGCCGGGACAGGGGTGTATGGCTACACCTTC.